The 15 T cell receptor beta chains below were found in one sample sequenced in a study of blood T cell repertoires in COVID-19. Clones were read by immunoSEQ multiplex PCR, and TCRdb kept only the in-frame ones, dropping some. The sample holds roughly 250,000 clones; approximately 86% are singletons and the top ten take about 2.5%. The specimen was PBMCs or T cells enriched from blood (not recorded which). The receptors derive from a woman aged 25 to 39 with acute COVID-19.

This clone was recorded a few times. The J gene is TRBJ2-5, the V gene TRBV6-5, with D perhaps TRBD1 (5 bases). The CDR3 is 15 amino acids. V lost 4 bases to trimming and J lost 7 bases, with 19 bases between them. Germline CDR1 MNHEY, CDR2 SVGAGI. The CDR3 bases are TGTGCCAGCAGTTTGTCAGGGAACCCCATAGGGACCCAGTACTTC. Amino acid sequence: CASSLSGNPIGTQYF.

V gene TRBV4-1 combines with J gene TRBJ2-7; 7 nucleotides agree with TRBD1. V shed 0 bases and J 3 bases; nucleotides not matched to a gene: 8. Germline values: CDR1 MGHRA, CDR2 YSYEKL. The CDR3 covers 16 residues. CDR3: CASSQDQETGYYEQYF. The CDR3 region has the DNA TGCGCCAGCAGCCAAGATCAAGAGACAGGGTACTACGAGCAGTACTTC.

V gene TRBV7-9 combines with J gene TRBJ1-2; a weak D match, TRBD1 (6 bases). The CDR3 is 16 residues long. Germline loops: CDR1 SEHNR, CDR2 FQNEAQ (reference sequence). The germline V and J ends were trimmed by 2 bases and 5 bases, with 18 bases remaining between them. The CDR3 DNA reads TGTGCCAGCAGCTTAAGTACAGGGATCCACTCATATGGCTACACCTTC. This codes for CASSLSTGIHSYGYTF.

The rearrangement uses TRBV5-1 and TRBJ2-7; TRBD1 aligns across 10 bases. The CDR3 is 14 residues long. Germline V CDR1 and CDR2: SGHRS, YFSETQ. J was trimmed by 3 bases and V by 6 bases; bases with no gene match: 6. The CDR3 DNA sequence: TGCGCCAGCAAGGCCGGGACAGGGGACTACGAGCAGTACTTC. This codes for CASKAGTGDYEQYF. The variable domain in full, completed from reference TRBV5-1 and TRBJ2-7, reads KAGVTQTPRYLIKTRGQQVTLSCSPISGHRSVSWYQQTPGQGLQFLFEYFSETQRNKGNFPGRFSGRQFSNSRSEMNVSTLELGDSALYLCASKAGTGDYEQYFGPGTRLTVT.

This chain connects TRBV13 to TRBJ1-3, with D perhaps matching TRBD1 (6 bases). This CDR3 is 16 amino acids long. Trimming took off 7 bases at V and 0 bases at J, with 16 bases between the two ends. CDR1 PRHDT and CDR2 FYEKMQ come from the germline V gene (reference sequence). CDR3: CASTRGGQISGNTIYF. In nucleotides, the CDR3 is TGTGCCAGCACTCGGGGGGGCCAGATCTCTGGAAACACCATATATTTT.

This clone was counted only a few times. The CDR3, as DNA: TGTGCCAGCAGCCCCCCCATCGGACAGTCTAACTATGGCTACACCTTC. Encoded protein: CASSPPIGQSNYGYTF. The rearrangement joins TRBV11-2 to TRBJ1-2, with a possible D match to TRBD1 (6 bases). There are 16 residues in the CDR3. Germline V lookup: CDR1 SGHAT, CDR2 FQNNGV. The V end was cut by 5 bases, the J end by 0 bases, with 16 bases between.

The chain carries TRBV12-5 and TRBJ2-3; D perhaps matches TRBD2 (6 bases). CDR1 LGHNT and CDR2 FRNRAP come from the germline V gene. This CDR3 is 13 amino acids long. Here the CDR3 reads CATKEGSTDTQYF. The CDR3 bases are TGTGCCACCAAGGAGGGTAGCACAGATACGCAGTATTTT. Filled out from reference TRBV12-5 and TRBJ2-3, the complete variable domain reads DARVTQTPRHKVTEMGQEVTMRCQPILGHNTVFWYRQTMMQGLELLAYFRNRAPLDDSGMPKDRFSAEMPDATLATLKIQPSEPRDSAVYFCATKEGSTDTQYFGPGTRLTVL.

This clone was observed once. The chain links TRBV4-3 to TRBJ2-3; 7 bases match TRBD2. Losses at the gene ends were 0 bases for V and 2 bases for J; bases not matched to a gene: 2. The CDR3 is made up of 15 amino acids. Germline V gene sequence: CDR1 LGHNA, CDR2 YSLEER. The CDR3 nucleotides are TGCGCCAGCAGCCAAGATGGGACTACCACAGATACGCAGTATTTT. Amino acid sequence: CASSQDGTTTDTQYF.

The CDR3 bases are TGTGCCTGGACAGGGGATGGCGGCTACACCTTC. Protein: CAWTGDGGYTF. The rearrangement joins TRBV30 to TRBJ1-2; TRBD1 might be the D (6 bases). The CDR3 has 11 residues. Trimming stripped 4 bases from V and 8 bases from J, with 11 bases between. Looked up from germline, CDR1 is GTSNPN and CDR2 is SVGIG (reference sequence).

This clone was observed many times. The chain couples TRBV6-2 or TRBV6-3 to TRBJ2-3; perhaps TRBD2 as D (5 bases). Germline-derived CDR1 and CDR2 are MNHEY and SVGEGT. Trimming shortened V by 5 bases and J by 4 bases, and 13 bases separated the two germline ends. This CDR3 has 14 amino acids. CDR3 DNA sequence: TGTGCCAGCAGTCTTGGCGGGCCCTCAGATACGCAGTATTTT. It specifies CASSLGGPSDTQYF.

This sequence joins TRBV29-1 and TRBJ1-1, with D tentatively TRBD1 (6 bases). From germline, CDR1 is SQVTM and CDR2 ANQGSEA. This CDR3 has 14 amino acids. Trimming took off 6 bases at V and 2 bases at J, with 16 bases between the two ends. The CDR3 DNA reads TGCAGCGTAGTCAGGGAGGGGGAAAACACTGAAGCTTTCTTT. This codes for CSVVREGENTEAFF.

The chain carries TRBV18 and TRBJ2-5; 8 nucleotides align to TRBD2. V trimming: 3 bases; J trimming: 0 bases; junction bases outside the gene matches: 6. There are 16 residues in the CDR3. CDR1 and CDR2 (germline): KGHSH, LQKENI. The CDR3 spells CASSPGLAGNQETQYF. The DNA of the CDR3 is TGTGCCAGCTCACCGGGATTAGCGGGGAACCAAGAGACCCAGTACTTC.

V is TRBV27 and J is TRBJ2-1; D is possibly TRBD1 (5 bases). The CDR3 sequence is 16 residues long. Germline CDR1 MNHEY, CDR2 SMNVEV (reference sequence). The V end was cut by 1 base, the J end by 3 bases, with 13 bases between. This chain's CDR3 is CASSLLVGPRYNEQFF. The DNA of the CDR3 is TGTGCCAGCAGTTTATTAGTGGGGCCACGCTACAATGAGCAGTTCTTC.

This chain uses TRBV14 with TRBJ2-2; no firm D call. The germline V gene encodes CDR1 SGHDN and CDR2 FVKESK. Deletions cut 1 base from V and 4 bases from J, with 4 bases between. There are 13 residues in the CDR3. The CDR3, as DNA: TGTGCCAGCAGCCAAGTCATCACCGGGGAGCTGTTTTTT. This translates into CASSQVITGELFF.

The chain has TRBV24-1 and TRBJ2-1; 14 nucleotides match TRBD2. CDR3 size: 18 residues. Germline-derived CDR1 and CDR2 are KGHDR and SFDVKD. The V gene end was trimmed by 5 bases and the J gene end by 0 bases; junction bases not matched to a gene: 5. The CDR3 loop is CATSAGTSGGGSYNEQFF. The DNA for the CDR3 is TGTGCCACCAGTGCGGGGACTAGCGGGGGAGGCTCCTACAATGAGCAGTTCTTC.